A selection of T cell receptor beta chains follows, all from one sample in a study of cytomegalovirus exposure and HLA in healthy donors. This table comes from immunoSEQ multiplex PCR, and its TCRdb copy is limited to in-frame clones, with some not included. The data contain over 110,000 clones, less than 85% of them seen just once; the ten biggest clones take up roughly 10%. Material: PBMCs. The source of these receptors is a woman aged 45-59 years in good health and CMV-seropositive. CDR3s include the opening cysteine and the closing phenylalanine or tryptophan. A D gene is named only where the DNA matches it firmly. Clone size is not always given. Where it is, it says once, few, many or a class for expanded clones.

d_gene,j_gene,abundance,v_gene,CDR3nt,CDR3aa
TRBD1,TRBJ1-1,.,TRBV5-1,TGCGCCAGCAGCCTGGGACAGGGACGGGCAACTGAAGCTTTCTTT,CASSLGQGRATEAFF
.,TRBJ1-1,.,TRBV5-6,TGTGCCAGCAGCCTACAGACTGAAGCTTTCTTT,CASSLQTEAFF
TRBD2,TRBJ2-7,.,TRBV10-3,TGTGCCATCAGTGATAGCGGGGGGGATATCTACGAGCAGTACTTC,CAISDSGGDIYEQYF
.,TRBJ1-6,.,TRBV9,TGTGCCAGCAGCGTAGCGACAGCCCGGGCTTCACCCCTCCACTTT,CASSVATARASPLHF
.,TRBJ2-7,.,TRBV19,TGTGCCAGTAGTATTGAGCATTCCCTCGAGCAGTACTTC,CASSIEHSLEQYF
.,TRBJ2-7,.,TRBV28,TGTGCCAGCAGCGGACGGACTACCTACGAGCAGTACTTC,CASSGRTTYEQYF
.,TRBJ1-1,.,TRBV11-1,TGTGCCAGCCGCCGCGTCATGAACACTGAAGCTTTCTTT,CASRRVMNTEAFF
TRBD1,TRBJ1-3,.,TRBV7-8,TGTGCCAGCAGCTTCGGGACAGGGGAAAACACCATATATTTT,CASSFGTGENTIYF
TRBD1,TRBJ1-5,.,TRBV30,TGTGCCTACACCGGGACAGCAGTCAATCAGCCCCAGCATTTT,CAYTGTAVNQPQHF
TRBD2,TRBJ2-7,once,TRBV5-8,TGTGCCAGCAGCGTGGGACTAGCGGGGAATCTTGAGGACGACGAGCAGTACTTC,CASSVGLAGNLEDDEQYF